The 23 T cell receptor beta chains below all came from one sample that was sequenced in a study of beta chain features in type 1 diabetes (dated by TCRdb to the late 2010s). To prepare the library, the immunoSEQ multiplex PCR assay was applied. The entire amount of isolated RNA was reverse transcribed using the High Capacity cDNA Reverse Transcription Kit, so the sequenced TCRB transcripts were expressed ones. As stored in TCRdb, this immuneACCESS dataset retains in-frame rearrangements with V and J assigned. A fraction of the clones does not appear; measured against another copy, unresolved V genes explain less than half of the discrepancy, and the remainder lacks a known reason. In all, the sample holds roughly 140,000 clones, and about 9.3% of those were seen once. The top ten clones comprise around 0.5% of the sample. These receptors are not linked to any known antigen. Overall study results and their limits: A moderate but significant shortening of TCRB CDR3 length was observed in type 1 diabetes patients in all four CD4+ subsets.

Input material: central memory CD4+ T cells from blood. These receptors all stem from a man between 25 and 39 years old with type 1 diabetes.

This chain joins TRBV28 and TRBJ2-7, with TRBD2 matching over 7 bases. CDR1 and CDR2 from the germline V gene are MDHEN and SYDVKM. V lost 5 bases and J lost 3; bases outside the gene matches: 7. The CDR3 runs to 14 residues. In nucleotides, the CDR3 is TGTGCCAGCAGTCCCCCCGGCGGGAGCTACGAGCAGTACTTC. Amino acids: CASSPPGGSYEQYF.

This chain uses TRBV28 with TRBJ1-3, with no clear D. CDR1 and CDR2 from the germline V gene are MDHEN and SYDVKM. V lost 11 bases to trimming and J lost 2 bases, with 7 bases between them. The CDR3 covers 11 residues. The CDR3 here is CAEGTGNTIYF. CDR3 nucleotide sequence: TGTGCCGAGGGAACTGGAAACACCATATATTTT.

This clone was recorded a few times. This sequence joins TRBV4-2 and TRBJ1-1, with 7 bases lining up with TRBD1. Trimming removed 0 bases from V and 1 base from J; junction bases left unmatched: 5. This CDR3 is 16 amino acids long. In germline, CDR1 is LGHNA, CDR2 YNFKEQ. The CDR3 DNA sequence: TGTGCCAGCAGCCAAGATACGGACAGGCAGAACACTGAAGCTTTCTTT. It specifies CASSQDTDRQNTEAFF.

The genes are TRBV5-1 and TRBJ2-7, with TRBD1 identical over 7 bases. Germline values: CDR1 SGHRS, CDR2 YFSETQ. CDR3 length: 12 amino acids. Trimming cost V 3 bases and J 4 bases; bases outside gene matches: 1. The CDR3 sequence: CASSWDRYEQYF. CDR3 nucleotide sequence: TGCGCCAGCAGCTGGGACAGATACGAGCAGTACTTC.

This clone was counted a few times. The genes are TRBV28 and TRBJ2-7, with 10 nucleotides matching TRBD2. The J segment lost 2 bases and the V segment lost 6 bases, leaving 4 bases of the junction unmatched. The length of the CDR3 is 14 residues. Germline assignment: CDR1 MDHEN and CDR2 SYDVKM. CDR3 nucleotides: TGTGCCAGCAGACCAGCGGGAGGGACCTACGAGCAGTACTTC. Translated, it gives CASRPAGGTYEQYF.

The chain recombines TRBV5-1 with TRBJ2-2, with a possible D match to TRBD1 (6 bases). This CDR3 region has 14 residues. Trimming took 4 bases from V and 5 from J, leaving 12 bases between them. Germline V gene lookup returns CDR1 SGHRS and CDR2 YFSETQ. The CDR3 spells CASSPTGVTGELFF. The CDR3 DNA reads TGCGCCAGCAGCCCGACAGGTGTGACCGGGGAGCTGTTTTTT.

This clone came up a few times. The chain uses TRBV27 and TRBJ2-6; 8 bases match TRBD1. The CDR3 extends over 15 amino acids. Germline V gene lookup returns CDR1 MNHEY and CDR2 SMNVEV (reference sequence). V dropped 6 bases and J dropped 3; count of bases not matched to a gene: 4. The CDR3 DNA reads as TGTGCCAGCAGCCGCGACAGGGGTGGGGCCAACGTCCTGACTTTC. This codes for CASSRDRGGANVLTF.

There are many counts of this clone. The CDR3 reads CASSPGKRTSIHEQYF. The CDR3 DNA reads TGTGCCAGCAGCCCAGGAAAGAGGACTAGTATTCACGAGCAGTACTTC. The V and J genes are TRBV9 and TRBJ2-7; 7 bases fit TRBD2. There are 16 residues in the CDR3. V was pared by 4 bases and J by 5 bases, with 15 bases of the junction left unmatched. Germline loops: CDR1 SGDLS, CDR2 YYNGEE.

The chain employs TRBV15 and TRBJ2-7, with TRBD2 matching over 7 bases. The CDR3 length is 16 residues. Germline V gene data show CDR1 as LNHNV and CDR2 as YYDKDF (reference sequence). V was pared by 0 bases and J by 4 bases, with 9 bases of the junction left unmatched. Written as DNA, the CDR3 is TGTGCCACCAGCAGAGATTCCGGCGGGAGACGGTACGAGCAGTACTTC. It yields the protein CATSRDSGGRRYEQYF.

The chain uses TRBV5-4 and TRBJ1-1; the D gene is possibly TRBD1 (6 bases). CDR3 size: 12 residues. From germline, CDR1 is SGHNT and CDR2 YYREEE (reference sequence). Trimming stripped 0 bases from V and 11 bases from J, with 11 bases between. The CDR3 nucleotides are TGTGCCAGCAGCTTGGTACAGGGAACCGCTTTCTTT. This encodes CASSLVQGTAFF.

For the CDR3, the DNA is TGTGCCAGCAGCACAACAGGGGCGGGTAGGGACCAGTACTTC. Its protein product is CASSTTGAGRDQYF. This chain connects TRBV28 to TRBJ2-5, with 7 bases matching TRBD1. Germline V lookup: CDR1 MDHEN, CDR2 SYDVKM. Trimming removed 6 bases from V and 10 bases from J; junction bases left unmatched: 14. The CDR3 is made up of 14 amino acids.

This sequence joins TRBV4-3 and TRBJ2-3; D uncertain. Germline assignment: CDR1 LGHNA and CDR2 YSLEER. The V end lost 0 bases, the J end lost 5 bases, and 9 bases lay between the germline ends. CDR3 length equals 14 residues. The CDR3 sequence is CASSQEKAEDTQYF. DNA of the CDR3: TGCGCCAGCAGCCAAGAAAAGGCGGAAGATACGCAGTATTTT.

The chain recombines TRBV28 with TRBJ2-7; perhaps TRBD2 as D (5 bases). The V end was cut by 5 bases, the J end by 4 bases, with 9 bases between. This CDR3 comprises 12 residues. Germline CDR1 reads MDHEN; CDR2 reads SYDVKM. The CDR3 region has the DNA TGTGCCAGCAGTACGGGGATTTACGAGCAGTACTTC. Its translation: CASSTGIYEQYF.

This clone turned up a few times. This chain joins TRBV28 and TRBJ1-5, with TRBD1 as a possible D gene (6 bases). Trimming shortened V by 1 base and J by 0 bases, and 7 bases separated the two germline ends. This CDR3 has 15 amino acids. Germline loops: CDR1 MDHEN, CDR2 SYDVKM. CDR3 in DNA: TGTGCCAGCAGTTTATTACAGGGTAGCAATCAGCCCCAGCATTTT. Translated, it gives CASSLLQGSNQPQHF.

This clone showed up just a few times. This chain connects TRBV10-3 to TRBJ2-6; D remains ambiguous. V lost 8 bases and J lost 0, with 14 bases in between. The CDR3 loop spans 16 amino acids. The V gene's germline CDR1 is ENHRY and CDR2 SYGVKD. CDR3 protein: CAIRSEIGSGANVLTF. The CDR3 coding sequence is TGTGCCATCCGGAGCGAGATCGGCTCTGGGGCCAACGTCCTGACTTTC.

Only a few counts were recorded for this clone. The chain is built from TRBV19 and TRBJ1-5, with 9 positions matching TRBD1. V lost 5 bases to trimming and J lost 6 bases; unmatched junction nucleotides: 11. The germline CDR1 and CDR2 sequences are LNHDA and SQIVND (reference sequence). CDR3 length: 16 residues. CDR3 sequence (DNA): TGTGCCAGTAGTGTACCGGGACAGGGAGGTTTTCAGCCCCAGCATTTT. Amino acid sequence: CASSVPGQGGFQPQHF. Filled out from reference TRBV19 and TRBJ1-5, the complete variable domain reads DGGITQSPKYLFRKEGQNVTLSCEQNLNHDAMYWYRQDPGQGLRLIYYSQIVNDFQKGDIAEGYSVSREKKESFPLTVTSAQKNPTAFYLCASSVPGQGGFQPQHFGDGTRLSIL.

This clone was observed a handful of times. The V call is TRBV2, the J call TRBJ2-5; D gene ambiguous. V was cut by 7 bases and J by 2 bases, with 8 bases left in between. The CDR3 is made up of 12 amino acids. Germline V gene data show CDR1 as SNHLY and CDR2 as FYNNEI. The CDR3 DNA is TGTGCCAGCAAAAGAGATCAAGAGACCCAGTACTTC. Translation: CASKRDQETQYF. The whole variable domain, filled in from reference TRBV2 and TRBJ2-5, reads EPEVTQTPSHQVTQMGQEVILRCVPISNHLYFYWYRQILGQKVEFLVSFYNNEISEKSEIFDDQFSVERPDGSNFTLKIRSTKLEDSAMYFCASKRDQETQYFGPGTRLLVL.

This clone was seen a few times. This chain's CDR3 is CASGTGFTEAFF. The CDR3 DNA follows: TGTGCCAGCGGAACAGGGTTTACTGAAGCTTTCTTT. The chain joins TRBV14 to TRBJ1-1; D is perhaps TRBD1 (6 bases). This CDR3 contains 12 residues. In germline, CDR1 is SGHDN, CDR2 FVKESK. The ends were cut back, 8 bases at V and 5 bases at J, with 12 bases in the middle.

This clone was detected only a few times. The V call is TRBV7-2, the J call TRBJ2-7, with D possibly being TRBD2 (5 bases). Germline V CDR1 and CDR2: SGHTA, FQGNSA. V lost 5 bases to trimming and J lost 3 bases, with 20 bases between them. This CDR3 is built from 16 residues. The CDR3 DNA is TGTGCCAGCAGCCCGTTCAGCTTCGGGGTGAACTACGAGCAGTACTTC. This sequence encodes CASSPFSFGVNYEQYF.

In its sample, this clone was seen many times. The chain recombines TRBV7-9 with TRBJ2-3; possible D gene TRBD1, 6 bases. In germline, CDR1 is SEHNR, CDR2 FQNEAQ (reference sequence). The CDR3 consists of 14 residues. Trimming removed 1 base at V and 7 bases at J, with 12 bases between. CDR3 region: CASSLGQGINTQYF. CDR3 bases: TGTGCCAGCAGCTTAGGGCAGGGGATCAATACGCAGTATTTT.

The CDR3 sequence: CASSQGASFTDTQYF. For the CDR3, the DNA is TGTGCCAGTAGCCAGGGGGCTTCCTTCACAGATACGCAGTATTTT. V and J are TRBV19 and TRBJ2-3; 8 bases line up with TRBD1. The CDR3 length is 15 residues. Unmatched junction bases numbered 7, after V lost 6 bases and J lost 2 bases. CDR1 is LNHDA and CDR2 is SQIVND in the germline V gene (reference sequence).

The sample holds a few counts of this clone. The chain joins TRBV29-1 to TRBJ2-1, with 10 bases aligning to TRBD2. The V gene end was trimmed by 3 bases and the J gene end by 2 bases; junction bases not matched to a gene: 4. The CDR3 runs 15 residues. The germline CDR1 and CDR2 sequences are SQVTM and ANQGSEA. CDR3 bases: TGCAGCGTTGATGGACTAGCGGATACCTACAATGAGCAGTTCTTC. Amino acid sequence: CSVDGLADTYNEQFF.

Remarks on this clone: At one boundary the junction diverges from the germline segment, which might be a read error. In DNA, the CDR3 is TGTGCCAGCAGTTTAACGACAGGGGCCACGCAGTATTTT. It specifies CASSLTTGATQYF. This chain links TRBV7-3 with TRBJ2-3, with TRBD1 matching 8 bases. The CDR3 length is 13 residues. Germline V gene data show CDR1 as SGHTA and CDR2 as FQGTGA.